This T cell receptor beta chain was profiled in a study of cytomegalovirus exposure and HLA in healthy donors. Study observations and caveats: TCR beta V segments were, for the most part, productive about 87% or about 30% of the time in an earlier analysis.

The PCR used 60 Vbeta and 13 Jbeta primers. The data were produced by immunoSEQ multiplex PCR, yet TCRdb's version contains in-frame clones alone and is incomplete. This sample has some 96,000 clones, with around 73% found just once. CDR3 length equals 14 residues. Per germline, CDR1 MNHEY and CDR2 SMNVEV (reference sequence). Trimming pared 4 bases from V and 11 bases from J, leaving 18 bases between. As to this clone: Its antigen is unidentified.

This chain links TRBV27 with TRBJ1-5; D is perhaps TRBD1 (6 bases). The sample was PBMCs. The TCR comes from a woman aged 60 to 75 in good health and CMV-seronegative. The CDR3 sequence is CASSSLTGRRAQHF. DNA for the CDR3: TGTGCCAGCAGTTCCCTGACAGGTCGAAGGGCCCAGCATTTT.